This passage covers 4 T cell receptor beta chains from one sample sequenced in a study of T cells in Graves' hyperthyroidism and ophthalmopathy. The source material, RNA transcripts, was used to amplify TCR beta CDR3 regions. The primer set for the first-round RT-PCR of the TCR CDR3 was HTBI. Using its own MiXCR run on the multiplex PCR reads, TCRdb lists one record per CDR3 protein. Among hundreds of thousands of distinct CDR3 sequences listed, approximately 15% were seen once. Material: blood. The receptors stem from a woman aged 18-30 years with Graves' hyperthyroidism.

The CDR3 DNA reads as TGCAGTGCTAGAGATTCCGGGGGGCTTACCTACGAGCAGTACTTC. Protein: CSARDSGGLTYEQYF. The chain recombines TRBV20-1 with TRBJ2-7, with D possibly matching TRBD2 (7 bases). Germline V gives CDR1 DFQATT, CDR2 SNEGSKA (reference sequence). CDR3 length: 15 residues. V lost 0 bases, J lost 2 bases, and 14 bases lay in between.

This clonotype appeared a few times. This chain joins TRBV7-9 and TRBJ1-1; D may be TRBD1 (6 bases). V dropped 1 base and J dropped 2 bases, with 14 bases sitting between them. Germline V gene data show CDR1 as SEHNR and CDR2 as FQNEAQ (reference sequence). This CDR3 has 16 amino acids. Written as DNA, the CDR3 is TGTGCCAGCAGCTTAGGGCAGGGGTACACAAACACTGAAGCTTTCTTT. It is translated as CASSLGQGYTNTEAFF.

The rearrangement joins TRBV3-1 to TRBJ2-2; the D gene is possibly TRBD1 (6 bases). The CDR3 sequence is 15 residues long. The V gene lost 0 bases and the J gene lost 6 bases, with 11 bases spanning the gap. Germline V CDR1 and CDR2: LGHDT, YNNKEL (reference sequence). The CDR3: CASSQDNRAAGELFF. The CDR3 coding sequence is TGTGCCAGCAGCCAAGATAACAGGGCGGCCGGGGAGCTGTTTTTT.

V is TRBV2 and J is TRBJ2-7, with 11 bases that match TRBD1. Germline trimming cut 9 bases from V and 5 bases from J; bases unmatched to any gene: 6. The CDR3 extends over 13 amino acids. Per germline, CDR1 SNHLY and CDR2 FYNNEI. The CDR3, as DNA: TGTGCCAGAAGGACAGGGGGCGGGGACGAGCAGTACTTC. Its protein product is CARRTGGGDEQYF. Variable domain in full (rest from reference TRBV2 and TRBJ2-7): EPEVTQTPSHQVTQMGQEVILRCVPISNHLYFYWYRQILGQKVEFLVSFYNNEISEKSEIFDDQFSVERPDGSNFTLKIRSTKLEDSAMYFCARRTGGGDEQYFGPGTRLTVT.